This T cell receptor beta chain was sequenced during a study of blood T cells in healthy people across ages. Turning to the study itself: There was about one barcoded beta molecule captured by template switching per two T cells. General observations from the study: Relative to aged donors, long-lived donors carried more naive CD4+ cells and displayed higher diversity. TCR beta diversity correlated strongly with naive T cell percentage.

Trimming pared 1 base from V and 3 bases from J, leaving 3 bases between. This CDR3 spans 12 amino acids. Germline V lookup: CDR1 LGHDT, CDR2 YNNKEL (reference sequence). A J-beta primer mix and a sample-barcoded 5' primer were used in a second PCR of about 6 to 12 cycles. Every sample gave at least 3 million paired-end reads containing CDR3. One entry per CDR3 protein results from TCRdb running MiXCR on the 5' RACE reads. This table has 660,000 or so distinct CDR3 sequences, around three fifths appearing once. This clonotype was counted at least ten times. The antigen is undetermined. The J gene is TRBJ2-5, the V gene TRBV3-1; D not resolved. The receptor comes from a man aged 60 to 69 in good health. The sequencing sample was made of blood. CDR3 amino acids: CASSQAEETQYF. In nucleotides, the CDR3 is TGTGCCAGCAGCCAAGCGGAAGAGACCCAGTACTTC.